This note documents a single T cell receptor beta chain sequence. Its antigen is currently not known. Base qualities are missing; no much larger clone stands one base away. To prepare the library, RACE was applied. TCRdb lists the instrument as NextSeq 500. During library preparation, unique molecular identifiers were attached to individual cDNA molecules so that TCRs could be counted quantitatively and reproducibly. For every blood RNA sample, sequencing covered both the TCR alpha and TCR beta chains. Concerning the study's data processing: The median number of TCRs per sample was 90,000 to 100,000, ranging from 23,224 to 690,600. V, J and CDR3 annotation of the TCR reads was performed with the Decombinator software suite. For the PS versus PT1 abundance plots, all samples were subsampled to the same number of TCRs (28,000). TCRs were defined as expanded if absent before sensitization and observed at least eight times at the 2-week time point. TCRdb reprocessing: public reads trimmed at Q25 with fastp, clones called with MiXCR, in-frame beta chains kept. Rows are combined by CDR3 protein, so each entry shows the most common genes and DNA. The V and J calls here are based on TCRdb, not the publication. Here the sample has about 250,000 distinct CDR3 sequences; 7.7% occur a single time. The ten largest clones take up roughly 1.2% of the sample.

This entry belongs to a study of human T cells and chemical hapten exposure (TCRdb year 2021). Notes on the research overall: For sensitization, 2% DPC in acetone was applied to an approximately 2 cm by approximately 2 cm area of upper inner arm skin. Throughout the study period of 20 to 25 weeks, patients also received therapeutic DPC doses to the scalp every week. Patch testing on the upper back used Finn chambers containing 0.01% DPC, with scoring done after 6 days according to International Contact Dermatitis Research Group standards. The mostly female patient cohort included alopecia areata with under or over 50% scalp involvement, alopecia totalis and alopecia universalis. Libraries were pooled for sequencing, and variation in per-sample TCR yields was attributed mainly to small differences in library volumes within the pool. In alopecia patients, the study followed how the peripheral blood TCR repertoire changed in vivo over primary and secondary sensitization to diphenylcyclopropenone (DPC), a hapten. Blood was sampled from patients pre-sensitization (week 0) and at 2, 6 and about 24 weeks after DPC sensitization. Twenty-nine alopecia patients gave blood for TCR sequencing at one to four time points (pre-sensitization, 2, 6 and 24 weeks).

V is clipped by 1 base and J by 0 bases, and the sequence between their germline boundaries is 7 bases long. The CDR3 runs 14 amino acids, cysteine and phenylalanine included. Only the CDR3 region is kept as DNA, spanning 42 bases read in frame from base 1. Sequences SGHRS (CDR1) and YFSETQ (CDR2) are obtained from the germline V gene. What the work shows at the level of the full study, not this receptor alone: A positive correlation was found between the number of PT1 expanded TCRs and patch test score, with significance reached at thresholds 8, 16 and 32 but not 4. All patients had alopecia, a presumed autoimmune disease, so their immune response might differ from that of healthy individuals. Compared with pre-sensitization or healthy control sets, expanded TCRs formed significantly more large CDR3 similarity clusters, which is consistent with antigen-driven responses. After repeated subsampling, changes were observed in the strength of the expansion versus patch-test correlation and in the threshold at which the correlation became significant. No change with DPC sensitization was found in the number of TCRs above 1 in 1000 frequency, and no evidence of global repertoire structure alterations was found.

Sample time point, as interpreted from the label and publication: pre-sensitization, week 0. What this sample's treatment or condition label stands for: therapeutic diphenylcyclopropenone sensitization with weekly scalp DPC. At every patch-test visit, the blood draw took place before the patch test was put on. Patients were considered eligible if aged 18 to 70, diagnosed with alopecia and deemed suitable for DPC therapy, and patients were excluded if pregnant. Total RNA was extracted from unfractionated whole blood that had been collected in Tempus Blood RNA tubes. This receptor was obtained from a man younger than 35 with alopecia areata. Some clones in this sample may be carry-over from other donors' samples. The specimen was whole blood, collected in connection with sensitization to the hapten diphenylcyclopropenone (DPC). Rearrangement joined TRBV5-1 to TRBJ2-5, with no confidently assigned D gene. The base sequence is TGCGCCAGCAGCTTGTGGCAGGACCAAGAGACCCAGTACTTC. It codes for CASSLWQDQETQYF.